This T cell receptor (beta chain) stems from a study of cytomegalovirus exposure and HLA in healthy donors (dated by TCRdb to about 2017). About the study as a whole: In an earlier analysis of 450 to 750 of the donors, approximately 300 Gb of sequence data and some 100 million unique TCR beta sequences from about 190 million T cells were reported. An early release covering roughly 600 HLA-typed donors comprised 300 to 350 gigabases of sequencing data and around 86 million unique TCR sequences. The genetic ancestry cluster associated with self-reported Caucasian donors included over 80% of the approximately 400 genotyped donors. The study aimed to test whether cataloging public T cell receptors could reveal signatures of past pathogen exposure. Using immunosequencing, the study profiled T cell repertoires from approximately 700 subjects and related those repertoires to cytomegalovirus serostatus. Along with the approximately 650-subject first cohort, a separate validation cohort of 120 different subjects was used. The study combined high-throughput TCR immunosequencing, statistical association of individual TCRs with disease status, and machine learning to predict cytomegalovirus infection status. A later analysis re-analyzed previously published TCR beta repertoires from approximately 670 donors and added high-resolution HLA genotyping to study TCR occurrence patterns. In the later analysis, no new phenotypic data were used to find candidate immune exposures; instead, reliance was placed on TCR beta sequences and their occurrence across donors. To decide whether each TCR beta V gene segment behaved as functional or pseudogenic, an earlier analysis of fewer than 750 of the donors relied on high-throughput TCR beta sequencing. Alongside the repertoire data, information on donor age, sex, ethnicity and CMV serostatus was compiled. A later genetic analysis took genome-wide SNP genotypes for about 65% of the roughly 670 donors and used that subset as a discovery cohort. All discovery cohort repertoires had been generated on a single sequencing platform. HLA typing covered class I and class II loci at four-digit resolution. The number of typed donors differed by locus: roughly 629-640 for A, B, C, DRB1 and DQB1; 522 for DQA1; around 580 for DPA1; and roughly 450 for DPB1. Because of strong linkage in the cohort, roughly five DR-DQ haplotypes were treated as single units for association and clustering. Among over 350 genotyped donors of the cohort, an average of about 240,000 unique TCR beta nucleotide sequences were sequenced per donor, 15% to 20% of them non-productive.

Via the germline V gene (reference sequence), CDR1 is GTSNPN and CDR2 SVGIG. The junction shows trimming of 4 bases on V and 5 bases on J, plus 6 bases between the germline ends. The CDR3, from cysteine to phenylalanine, totals 11 residues. Solely the CDR3 DNA is kept, with 33 bases framed from the first base. The library came from the immunoSEQ multiplex PCR assay. A mixture of 60 forward primers for TCR Vbeta segments and 13 reverse primers for TCR Jbeta segments was used in the multiplex PCR. A multiplex PCR assay on genomic DNA amplified the CDR3 region of rearranged TCR beta genes. The Illumina HiSeq System was used to sequence the amplified TCR beta libraries as 87-base-pair reads. The paper's processing steps were these. Across the 500 to 750 repertoires, a later analysis counted around 80 million unique TCR beta chains, around 11 million of which were shared by at least two donors. Raw reads were error-corrected and collapsed into unique sequences with a nearest-neighbor algorithm that merged closely related sequences to remove PCR and sequencing errors. Alignment of CDR3 sequences to IMGT reference sequences was used to assign V, D and J gene segments. Each retained sequence needed at least a six-nucleotide match to both a V gene segment and a J gene segment. A rearrangement counted as productive if the CDR3 had no stop codons and remained in frame with V and J, and every other rearrangement counted as non-productive. CDR3 was defined by IMGT convention, running from the second conserved V-encoded cysteine to the conserved J-encoded phenylalanine. The earlier analysis of 500 to 750 of the donors excluded any sequence lacking an unambiguous match to a single V gene segment. An earlier analysis of 587 of the donors classified V segments as functional when productive rearrangements were above 56.7% and as segregating when the standard deviation between donors was above 5%. A statistical classification framework was built for diagnosing cytomegalovirus status from the catalog of TCR beta chain sequences. In a later analysis, V and J genes were assigned by comparing TCR nucleotide sequences against IMGT/GENE-DB human TR gene sequences. The TCRdist pipeline was used in a later analysis to assign CDR3 sequences and most-parsimonious VDJ recombination scenarios. A later analysis defined each TCR beta chain by its CDR3 amino acid sequence plus V-gene family, and excluded reads lacking a unique V-gene family. A later analysis removed 550 to 650 highly shared, low-generation-probability nucleotide sequences to deal with suspected cross-contamination and a sequencing artifact. For each public chain, a later analysis derived a clonal expansion index from normalized ranks of inferred template counts within each repertoire. Generation probabilities in a later analysis came from a VDJ recombination model fitted to out-of-frame rearrangements, and those results were checked against IGoR. Hypergeometric tests were used in a later analysis to score TCR-TCR, TCR-HLA and TCR-CMV co-occurrence, with a repertoire-size bias correction applied to the TCR pairs. False discovery rates were estimated in a later analysis by permuting HLA or CMV assignments 20 times. A later analysis grouped co-occurring TCRs with DBSCAN, adding TCRdist sequence similarity when clustering within HLA-allele-positive subsets. Co-occurrence clustering excluded repertoires with fewer than 30,000 or more than 120,000 public chains, plus five with anomalous nucleotide sharing. TCRdb took over this immuneACCESS table, retaining in-frame rearrangements with V and J assigned. Such tables are incomplete; in checked studies, under half of the missing clones stem from an unresolved V gene, and the remainder is unexplained. V, J and clone size are those of that table, while D and trimming were read from the DNA. A total of 150,000 to 200,000 clones appear in this sample, 80% to 85% of them only once. The ten largest clones take up about 0.25% of the sample.

In regard to this clone: Its target antigen remains unknown. The record has no base qualities; no much larger clone is one base away.

The cohort was made up of several hundred healthy bone marrow donors. At the time of sampling, every cohort member was nominally healthy, though immune exposures that went unrecorded were likely present. The donor was CMV seronegative and was included in the group of a few hundred seronegative cohort members. Every donor gave a peripheral blood sample, and the peripheral blood mononuclear cells from that sample were used for TCR beta sequencing. Genomic DNA was extracted from the blood cell samples with the Qiagen DNeasy Blood Extraction Kit. Broader findings and caveats from the paper: In an earlier analysis of 587 of the donors, most TCR beta V segments appeared in productive rearrangements about 87% or about 30% of the time, broadly matching IMGT annotations. A further reported finding was that TCR beta sequences accurately predicted the HLA-A and HLA-B alleles for most subjects in the first cohort. Because counts were too low, seventeen rarely observed V segments, including chromosome 9 orphons, were excluded from the earlier analysis of roughly 580 of the donors. Only TCR beta chains were sequenced in this cohort, and the absence of alpha or paired-chain data limited detectable features. It was suggested by the authors that the approach could potentially be generalized to other disease states and immunological phenotypes. In a later analysis, most CMV-associated TCR beta chains were found to appear HLA-restricted, with HLA associations seemingly driven largely by CMV exposure. Compared with the roughly 720-donor mean, donors in an Asian-associated ancestry cluster had fewer N-insertions in productive TCRs, according to a later genetic analysis. Some IMGT-functional V segments, including TRBV6-2 and TRBV6-3, could not be told apart with the 87-base-pair reads, so those segments were excluded. In a later analysis, HLA-associated TCR beta chains were found to be more clonally expanded and to have lower generation probabilities than equally common non-associated chains. A few of the identified cytomegalovirus-associated TCR beta chains were confirmed in vitro to be specific for cytomegalovirus antigens. A later genetic analysis associated a missense DCLRE1C variant with V-gene and J-gene trimming of TCR beta chains, and an independent cohort replicated the association. For the cohort, immune exposure information was limited to CMV serostatus. Correlated functional status among segregating V segments might be attributable to linkage disequilibrium, but an unknown experimental factor could not be ruled out. According to a later analysis, TCR association rates differed among HLA loci, with DRB1 alleles showing the most associated TCRs and HLA-C alleles showing the fewest. Most TCR sequences were seen in very few donors, while some public TCRs were found in many individuals. In a later analysis, about 16,000 TCR beta sequences were associated with specific HLA alleles at a false discovery rate of 0.05. According to a later analysis, parvovirus B19, influenza, CMV and Epstein-Barr virus appeared linked to several top co-occurrence clusters. The study listed 150 to 200 TCR beta chains as associated with cytomegalovirus. Cytomegalovirus status was reported to be diagnosed by the classifier with high specificity and sensitivity in both the original and validation cohorts. When HLA alleles, especially DR and DQ, strongly co-occurred, TCR associations were difficult to assign to individual alleles. The sequencing pipeline was judged likely to have produced a cluster of highly shared sequence variants as a technical artifact. Presence/absence analyses assumed roughly uniform sequencing depth across donors, an assumption that may not hold. Because HLA typing was missing for some donors at each locus, association tests included only the typed subset.

The rearrangement joined TRBV30 to TRBJ2-1, with the D gene uncertain. This receptor was taken from a boy younger than 18 in good health and CMV-seronegative. The specimen sequenced was PBMCs. The nucleotides are TGTGCCTGGATCCTTCACAATGAGCAGTTCTTC. Its protein is CAWILHNEQFF.